The rows below give T cell receptor beta chains drawn from one sample of a study of cytotoxic CD8 clonotypes in ibrutinib-treated CLL. Assay used: immunoSEQ multiplex PCR; TCRdb lists only in-frame clones, some missing. The table includes about 250,000 clones, 70% detected once. Sequencing was performed on PBMCs, taken after 24 months of ibrutinib treatment. These receptors all come from a human donor with chronic lymphocytic leukemia. The conserved cysteine and the conserved F or W are not part of the CDR3 here.

V	J	length	CDR3
TRBV5-1	TRBJ2-7	12	ASSLPSSGSEQY
TRBV5-1	TRBJ2-7	16	ASSLLAGGGSHSYEQY
TRBV2	TRBJ2-1	12	ASQGTHSYNEQF
TRBV13	TRBJ2-7	15	ASSGTSGRWRPYEQY
TRBV28	TRBJ2-7	12	ASTTDTALYEQY
TRBV28	TRBJ2-3	12	ASNRGLSTDTQY
TRBV7-2	TRBJ1-1	12	ASSFVLGDTEAF
TRBV7-3	TRBJ1-1	12	ASSPMGPIGEAF
TRBV6-1	TRBJ2-5	11	ASSDAGAETQY
TRBV28	TRBJ2-5	12	ASDSYPEQETQY
TRBV30	TRBJ2-3	11	AWSVASTDTQY
TRBV28	TRBJ2-7	10	ASSSTSHEQY
TRBV28	TRBJ1-1	13	ASRGYKGGVRVAF
TRBV6-5	TRBJ1-3	14	ASSYQSFTSGNTIY
TRBV28	TRBJ2-7	14	ASTQGGGTTSYEQY
TRBV6-5	TRBJ1-2	10	ASSYGGNGYT
TRBV27	TRBJ1-1	11	ASWGTWNTEAF
TRBV11-3	TRBJ1-1	11	ASSSPLDKEAF
TRBV4-1	TRBJ2-7	16	ASSQGSGGQRYSYEQY
TRBV6-6	TRBJ2-1	13	ASSYVAGGGHEQF
TRBV5-1	TRBJ1-1	12	ASSQGPLNTEAF
TRBV6-6	TRBJ2-7	10	ASSYLEREQY
TRBV9	TRBJ2-7	12	ASSVGSGSYEQY
TRBV15	TRBJ1-5	13	ATSRDRGTDQPQH
TRBV18	TRBJ2-7	11	ASSPPSRNEQY
TRBV6-6	TRBJ1-5	12	ASSSHMSNQPQH
TRBV19	TRBJ2-1	12	ASSIVSENNEQF
TRBV5-1	TRBJ2-7	10	ASSGRDYEQY
TRBV28	TRBJ1-5	12	ASSFPGGYQPQH
TRBV5-1	TRBJ2-7	14	ASSLGTSGWSYEQY
TRBV25-1	TRBJ2-2	11	ASSDHASGELF
TRBV30	TRBJ2-3	11	AWMGGGTDTQY
TRBV9	TRBJ1-1	12	ASTPPGSISEAF
TRBV29-1	TRBJ1-1	13	SVVGAGGRGTEAF
TRBV11-2	TRBJ1-2	13	ASSFGTITNYGYT
TRBV27	TRBJ2-3	15	ASSFRRGSGGTDTQY
TRBV25-1	TRBJ1-1	9	ASAVNTEAF